Listed here is a single TCR beta chain. The entry originates in a study of blood T cells in healthy people across ages. With V trimmed by 5 bases and J by 7 bases, 7 bases remained unmatched. Germline-derived CDR1 and CDR2 are MDHEN and SYDVKM. This CDR3 contains 13 residues. Using a J-beta primer mix together with a sample-barcoded 5' primer, a second PCR was run for about 6 to 11 cycles. TCRdb recomputed calls from the 5' RACE reads with MiXCR, one row per CDR3 protein. The data show 850,000 to 1,000,000 distinct CDR3 sequences, around 48% seen once. This chain joins TRBV28 and TRBJ1-2, with TRBD1 identical over 7 bases. The specimen sequenced was blood. The receptor was isolated from a man aged 30 to 45 in good health. CDR3 region: CASSTGQAGGYTF. CDR3 nucleotides: TGTGCCAGCAGTACCGGACAGGCCGGTGGCTACACCTTC.